This TCR beta chain was identified in a study of identifying expanded T cells in peripheral blood. Only in-frame clones appear in the TCRdb table, and some are missing; sequencing was by immunoSEQ multiplex PCR. The sample lists nearly 60,000 clones, about 92% occurring once. The CDR3 length is 15 residues. V lost 5 bases and J 0 bases, leaving 13 bases between the germline ends. The germline V gene has CDR1 MNHEY and CDR2 SVGAGI. Sequenced material: blood. The genes are TRBV6-5 and TRBJ2-5; D is perhaps TRBD1 or TRBD2 (6 bases each). This clonotype was obtained from a person aged 18 to 75 in good health. The CDR3 bases are TGTGCCAGCAGTCAGGGGCGGGGACACCAAGAGACCCAGTACTTC. Translating gives CASSQGRGHQETQYF.